This TCR beta chain originates from a study of regulatory T cells in long-lasting Graves disease. Time point specified: newly diagnosed GD, antithyroid drugs for less than 3 months. From PBMCs, RNA was extracted and then used to make the TCR library. Sequencing libraries for TCR beta were prepared with iRepertoire HTBI primers and Arm-PCR of CDR3 regions. One entry per CDR3 protein results from TCRdb running MiXCR on the multiplex PCR reads. The sample has roughly 420,000 distinct CDR3 sequences, around 15% seen once. This clonotype has more than one count but fewer than ten. Material: peripheral blood mononuclear cells (PBMCs), obtained at new diagnosis, from a patient treated with antithyroid drugs. This TCR derives from a female donor with Graves disease.

Written as DNA, the CDR3 is TGTGCCAGCAGCGTAGCGGGGGGGTCGAGGAATGAGCAGTTCTTC. Its protein product is CASSVAGGSRNEQFF. The chain joins TRBV9 to TRBJ2-1; 8 bases map to TRBD2. The CDR3 extends over 15 amino acids. Looked up from germline, CDR1 is SGDLS and CDR2 is YYNGEE. Trimming removed 0 bases from V and 7 bases from J; junction bases left unmatched: 6.